This T cell receptor (beta chain) was profiled in a study of T cell changes during pregnancy in multiple sclerosis. This clone was observed once. The germline V gene encodes CDR1 MDHEN and CDR2 SYDVKM. V gave up 5 bases and J gave up 0 bases, with 10 bases separating them. CDR3 size: 15 residues. Measured with immunoSEQ multiplex PCR; TCRdb has only the in-frame clones, and not every one. The table includes 35,000 to 40,000 clones, roughly 85% detected once. The starting material was CD4+ T cells from peripheral blood mononuclear cells, obtained before pregnancy. The chain combines TRBV28 with TRBJ2-2; D perhaps matches TRBD2 (5 bases). The clonotype was recovered from a female donor with multiple sclerosis, enrolled in a pregnancy study. CDR3 coding DNA: TGTGCCAGCAGTGCGGACTTCGCGAACACCGGGGAGCTGTTTTTT. Translated, it gives CASSADFANTGELFF.